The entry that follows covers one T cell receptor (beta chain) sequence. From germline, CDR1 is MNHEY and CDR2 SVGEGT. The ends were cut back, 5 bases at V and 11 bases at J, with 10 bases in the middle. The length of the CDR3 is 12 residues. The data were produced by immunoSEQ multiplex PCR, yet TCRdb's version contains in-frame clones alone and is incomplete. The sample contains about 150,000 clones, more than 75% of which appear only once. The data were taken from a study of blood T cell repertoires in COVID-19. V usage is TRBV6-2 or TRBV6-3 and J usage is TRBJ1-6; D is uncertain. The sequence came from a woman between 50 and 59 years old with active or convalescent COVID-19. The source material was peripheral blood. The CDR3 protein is CASSLPPAPLHF. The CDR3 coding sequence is TGTGCCAGCAGTCTCCCCCCGGCACCCCTCCACTTT.